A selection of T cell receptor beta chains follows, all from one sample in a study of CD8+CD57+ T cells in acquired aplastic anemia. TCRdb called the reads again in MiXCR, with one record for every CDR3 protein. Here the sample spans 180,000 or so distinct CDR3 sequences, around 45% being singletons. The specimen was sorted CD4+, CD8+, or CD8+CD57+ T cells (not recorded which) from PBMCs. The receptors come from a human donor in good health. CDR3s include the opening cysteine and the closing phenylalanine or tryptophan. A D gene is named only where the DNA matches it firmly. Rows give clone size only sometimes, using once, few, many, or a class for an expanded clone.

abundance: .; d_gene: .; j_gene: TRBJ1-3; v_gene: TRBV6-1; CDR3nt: TGTGCCAGCATCGAAAGGTCAAGCTCGTTCTCTGGAAACACCATGTATTTT; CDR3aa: CASIERSSSFSGNTMYF
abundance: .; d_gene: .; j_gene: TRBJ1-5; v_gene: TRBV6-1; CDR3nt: TGTGCCAGCAGCAGCGGGCGCCTAGCGTCAAGCACAGATACGCAGCATTTT; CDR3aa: CASSSGRLASSTDTQHF
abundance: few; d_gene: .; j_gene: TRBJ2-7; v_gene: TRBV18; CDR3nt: TGTGCCAGCTCACCACAATTAGGGAGCGGCACCTACGAGCAGTACTTC; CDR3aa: CASSPQLGSGTYEQYF
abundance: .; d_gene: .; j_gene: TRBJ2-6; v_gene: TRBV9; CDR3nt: TGTGCCAGCAGCAGAGAGCGGGCCTCTGGGGCCAACGTCCTGACTTTC; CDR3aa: CASSRERASGANVLTF
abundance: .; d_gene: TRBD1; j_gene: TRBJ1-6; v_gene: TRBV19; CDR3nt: TGTGCCAGTAGCGGGACAGGGGTTTCACCCCTCCACTTT; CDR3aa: CASSGTGVSPLHF
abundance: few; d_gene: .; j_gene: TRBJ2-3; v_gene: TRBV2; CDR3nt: TGTGCCAGCAGTGAACGTGGGGCGGGACGGGAGTATTTT; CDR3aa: CASSERGAGREYF
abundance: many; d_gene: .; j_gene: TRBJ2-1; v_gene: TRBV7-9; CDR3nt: TGTGCCAGCAGCCCTTCCCTCCCATACAATGAGCAGTTCTTC; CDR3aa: CASSPSLPYNEQFF
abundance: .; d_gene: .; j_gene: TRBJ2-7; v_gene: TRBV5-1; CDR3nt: TGCGCCAGCAGCTTAATCCCGGGGCTGGACGAGCAGTACTTC; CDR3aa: CASSLIPGLDEQYF
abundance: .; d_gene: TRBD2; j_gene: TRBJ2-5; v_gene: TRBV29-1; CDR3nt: TGCAGCGTTGAACCGGCGGGGGTTGCAGAGACCCAGTACTTC; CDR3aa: CSVEPAGVAETQYF
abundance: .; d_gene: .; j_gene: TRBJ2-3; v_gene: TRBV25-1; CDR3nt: TGTGCCAGCAGTGACGCGAGATCCACAGATACGCAGTATTTT; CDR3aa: CASSDARSTDTQYF
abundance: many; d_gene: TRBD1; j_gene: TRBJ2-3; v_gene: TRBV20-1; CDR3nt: TGCAGTGCGAAAGGAACAGGGGGAAGGACAGATACGCAGTATTTT; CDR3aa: CSAKGTGGRTDTQYF
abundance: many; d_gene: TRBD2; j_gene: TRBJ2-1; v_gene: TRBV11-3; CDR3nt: TGTGCCAGCACGGGGGGGGGATCCTACAATGAGCAGTTCTTC; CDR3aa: CASTGGGSYNEQFF
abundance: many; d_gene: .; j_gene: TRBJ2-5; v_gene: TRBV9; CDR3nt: TGTGCCAGCAGCGTAGGGGGCCCGCGGGAGACCCAGTACTTC; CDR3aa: CASSVGGPRETQYF
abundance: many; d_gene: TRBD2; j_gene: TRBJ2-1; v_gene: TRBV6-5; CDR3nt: TGTGCCAGCAGCCGGAGTACTAGCGGGACTTACAATGAGCAGTTCTTC; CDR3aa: CASSRSTSGTYNEQFF
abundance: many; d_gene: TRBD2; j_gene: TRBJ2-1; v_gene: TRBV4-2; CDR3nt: TGTGCCAGCAGCCAGTTGACTAGCGGGGAGCGGAATGAGCAGTTCTTC; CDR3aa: CASSQLTSGERNEQFF
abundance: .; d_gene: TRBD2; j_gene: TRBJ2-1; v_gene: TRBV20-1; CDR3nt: TGCAGTGCTAGATCCGGGACTAGCGGGAGGACCCTACTATACAATGAGCAGTTCTTC; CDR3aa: CSARSGTSGRTLLYNEQFF
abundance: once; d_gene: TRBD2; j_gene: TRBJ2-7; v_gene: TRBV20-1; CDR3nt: TGCAGTGCTAGAGAGGCGGGAGGGTACGAGCAGTACTTC; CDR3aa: CSAREAGGYEQYF
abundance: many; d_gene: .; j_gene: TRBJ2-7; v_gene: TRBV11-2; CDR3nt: TGTGCCAGCAGCTTAGATTGGGCCGCCTCCGAGCAGTACTTC; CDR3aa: CASSLDWAASEQYF
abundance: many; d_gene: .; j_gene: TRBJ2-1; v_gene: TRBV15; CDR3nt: TGTGCCACCAGCAGAGATTGGTCCCTGAATGAGCAGTTCTTC; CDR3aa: CATSRDWSLNEQFF
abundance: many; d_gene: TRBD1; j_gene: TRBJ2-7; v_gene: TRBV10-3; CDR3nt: TGTGCCATCAGTTGGACAGGGGCGAGCGAGCAGTACTTC; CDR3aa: CAISWTGASEQYF
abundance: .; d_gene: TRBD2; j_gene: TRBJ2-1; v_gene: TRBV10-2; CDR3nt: TGCGCCAGCAGTGAGTGGGGACTAACGAGAGGGGTGGAGCAGTTCTTC; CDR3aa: CASSEWGLTRGVEQFF
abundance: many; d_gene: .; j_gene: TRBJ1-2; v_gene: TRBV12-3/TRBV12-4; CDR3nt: TGTGCCAGCAGTCCCCGGACAGCCAACTATGGCTACACCTTC; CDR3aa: CASSPRTANYGYTF